The rows below give T cell receptor beta chains drawn from one sample of a study of T cells in Graves' hyperthyroidism and ophthalmopathy. One entry per CDR3 protein, called by TCRdb with MiXCR from the multiplex PCR reads. The sample has nearly 250,000 distinct CDR3 sequences, approximately 23% seen once. Sequencing was performed on blood. These receptors originate from a woman in her forties with Graves' ophthalmopathy. CDR3s include the opening cysteine and the closing phenylalanine or tryptophan. A D gene is named only where the DNA matches it firmly. Not every row has a clone size; where given, it reads once, few, many or a size class.

d_gene: NA
v_gene: TRBV5-5
abundance: many
j_gene: TRBJ2-7
CDR3aa: CASSLWADYEQYF
CDR3nt: TGTGCCAGCAGCTTATGGGCAGACTACGAGCAGTACTTC

d_gene: NA
v_gene: TRBV20-1
abundance: many
j_gene: TRBJ1-1
CDR3aa: CSARGGGGKPEAFF
CDR3nt: TGCAGTGCTAGAGGGGGAGGTGGGAAGCCTGAAGCTTTCTTT

d_gene: TRBD1
v_gene: TRBV20-1
abundance: many
j_gene: TRBJ2-4
CDR3aa: CSAIQGGAKNIQYF
CDR3nt: TGCAGTGCCATACAAGGGGGCGCCAAAAACATTCAGTACTTC

d_gene: NA
v_gene: TRBV29-1
abundance: many
j_gene: TRBJ1-2
CDR3aa: CSVDIDYGYTF
CDR3nt: TGCAGCGTCGACATTGATTATGGCTACACCTTC

d_gene: TRBD1
v_gene: TRBV7-8
abundance: many
j_gene: TRBJ2-7
CDR3aa: CASSFGRGSAEQYF
CDR3nt: TGTGCCAGCAGCTTTGGCAGGGGGTCTGCCGAGCAGTACTTC

d_gene: NA
v_gene: TRBV19
abundance: many
j_gene: TRBJ2-7
CDR3aa: CASSIDSGTYLYEQYF
CDR3nt: TGTGCCAGTAGTATCGATTCCGGGACTTATCTCTACGAGCAGTACTTC

d_gene: NA
v_gene: TRBV12-5
abundance: many
j_gene: TRBJ1-5
CDR3aa: CASDRPGKNQPQHF
CDR3nt: TGTGCTAGCGATAGACCAGGGAAGAATCAGCCCCAGCATTTT

d_gene: TRBD2
v_gene: TRBV11-2
abundance: many
j_gene: TRBJ2-7
CDR3aa: CASSPVGRTSGSRYEQYF
CDR3nt: TGTGCCAGCAGCCCGGTCGGCCGGACTAGCGGGAGCAGGTACGAGCAGTACTTC

d_gene: TRBD2
v_gene: TRBV20-1
abundance: many
j_gene: TRBJ2-5
CDR3aa: CSALRGGPETQYF
CDR3nt: TGCAGTGCCCTAAGGGGAGGGCCTGAGACCCAGTACTTC

d_gene: NA
v_gene: TRBV29-1
abundance: many
j_gene: TRBJ2-5
CDR3aa: CSVESLETQYF
CDR3nt: TGCAGCGTTGAGTCCCTCGAGACCCAGTACTTC

d_gene: TRBD1
v_gene: TRBV27
abundance: NA
j_gene: TRBJ2-7
CDR3aa: CASADRGHEQYF
CDR3nt: TGTGCCAGCGCAGACAGGGGCCACGAGCAGTACTTC

d_gene: NA
v_gene: TRBV28
abundance: many
j_gene: TRBJ1-5
CDR3aa: CASRPQGDNQPQHF
CDR3nt: TGTGCCAGCAGACCGCAGGGTGACAATCAGCCCCAGCATTTT

d_gene: TRBD2
v_gene: TRBV20-1
abundance: many
j_gene: TRBJ2-7
CDR3aa: CSAASGGRNYEQYF
CDR3nt: TGCAGTGCAGCTAGCGGCGGTCGGAACTACGAGCAGTACTTC